The 5 T cell receptor beta chains below all came from one sample that was sequenced in a study of T-cell memory formation after mild COVID-19. MiXCR, applied by TCRdb to the 5' RACE reads, yields one record per CDR3 protein. The sample lists about 610,000 distinct CDR3 sequences, 15% to 20% occurring once. Specimen: PBMCs or a T cell subset sorted from them (not recorded which). These receptors were taken from an adult woman who had mild COVID-19 (a few samples of this study predate the infection). Cell type and time point are not known.

Only a few counts were recorded for this clonotype. The chain recombines TRBV7-2 with TRBJ1-1, with unresolved D. The CDR3 extends over 13 amino acids. The V and J ends lost 3 bases and 7 bases respectively, with 12 bases between them. Per germline, CDR1 SGHTA and CDR2 FQGNSA. CDR3 amino acids: CASSFKGSIEAFF. CDR3 bases: TGTGCCAGCAGCTTTAAGGGTTCCATTGAAGCTTTCTTT.

This clonotype has only a few counts. The CDR3 nucleotides read TGTGCCAGCAGCTTGAGGAGCGGGAGCTCAGATACGCAGTATTTT. Translating gives CASSLRSGSSDTQYF. This chain links TRBV7-6 with TRBJ2-3; 8 nucleotides match TRBD2. Germline assignment: CDR1 SGHVS and CDR2 FNYEAQ. With V trimmed by 3 bases and J by 4 bases, 6 bases remained unmatched. The CDR3 contains 15 residues.

The CDR3 reads CASSPRTSPNTGELFF. CDR3 coding DNA: TGTGCCAGCAGCCCGCGGACTAGCCCGAACACCGGGGAGCTGTTTTTT. J is TRBJ2-2 and V is TRBV11-1; TRBD2 matches 8 bases. The V and J ends lost 5 bases and 0 bases, in that order; junction bases with no gene match: 5. CDR3 length: 16 residues. Germline V CDR1 and CDR2: SGHAT, FQDESV (reference sequence).

This clonotype occurred many times. The gene calls are TRBV7-9 and TRBJ2-3; D gene ambiguous. CDR1 SEHNR and CDR2 FQNEAQ come from the germline V gene (reference sequence). Trimming cost V 4 bases and J 0 bases, with 8 bases left between them. This CDR3 contains 14 residues. The CDR3 region is CASSSDHSTDTQYF. The CDR3 nucleotides are TGTGCCAGCAGCTCGGACCATAGCACAGATACGCAGTATTTT. Complete variable domain (other parts from reference TRBV7-9 and TRBJ2-3): DTGVSQNPRHKITKRGQNVTFRCDPISEHNRLYWYRQTLGQGPEFLTYFQNEAQLEKSRLLSDRFSAERPKGSFSTLEIQRTEQGDSAMYLCASSSDHSTDTQYFGPGTRLTVL.

V gene TRBV27 combines with J gene TRBJ1-2, with 9 bases matching TRBD1. J gave up 6 bases and V 4 bases, and 6 bases lay outside the gene matches. The CDR3 runs to 14 residues. Germline V CDR1 and CDR2: MNHEY, SMNVEV (reference sequence). The CDR3 spells CASSYGRQGDGYTF. For the CDR3, the DNA is TGTGCCAGCAGTTACGGTCGACAGGGGGATGGCTACACCTTC.